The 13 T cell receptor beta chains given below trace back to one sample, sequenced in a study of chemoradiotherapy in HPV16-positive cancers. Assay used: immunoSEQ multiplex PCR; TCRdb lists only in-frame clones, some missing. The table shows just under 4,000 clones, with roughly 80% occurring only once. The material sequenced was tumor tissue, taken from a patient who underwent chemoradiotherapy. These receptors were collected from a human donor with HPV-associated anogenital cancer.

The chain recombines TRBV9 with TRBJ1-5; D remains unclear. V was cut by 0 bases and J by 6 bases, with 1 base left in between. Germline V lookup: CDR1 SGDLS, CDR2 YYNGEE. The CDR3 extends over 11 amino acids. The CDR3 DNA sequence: TGTGCCAGCAGCGTAGCTCAGCCCCAGCATTTT. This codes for CASSVAQPQHF.

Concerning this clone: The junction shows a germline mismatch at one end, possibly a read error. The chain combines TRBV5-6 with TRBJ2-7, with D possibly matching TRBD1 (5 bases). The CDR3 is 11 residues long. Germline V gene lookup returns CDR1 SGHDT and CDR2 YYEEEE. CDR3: CASSLVGPEDF. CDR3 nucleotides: TGTGCCAGCAGCTTGGTGGGGCCCGAGGACTTC. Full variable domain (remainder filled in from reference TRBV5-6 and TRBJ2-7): DAGVTQSPTHLIKTRGQQVTLRCSPKSGHDTVSWYQQALGQGPQFIFQYYEEEERQRGNFPDRFSGHQFPNYSSELNVNALLLGDSALYLCASSLVGPEDFGPGTRLTVT.

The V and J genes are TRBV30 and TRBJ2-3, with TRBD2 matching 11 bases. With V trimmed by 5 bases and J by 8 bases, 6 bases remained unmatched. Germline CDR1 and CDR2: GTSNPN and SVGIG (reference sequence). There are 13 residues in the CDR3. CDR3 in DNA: TGTGCCTGGGGGCCCACTAGCGGGAGTACGCAGTATTTT. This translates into CAWGPTSGSTQYF.

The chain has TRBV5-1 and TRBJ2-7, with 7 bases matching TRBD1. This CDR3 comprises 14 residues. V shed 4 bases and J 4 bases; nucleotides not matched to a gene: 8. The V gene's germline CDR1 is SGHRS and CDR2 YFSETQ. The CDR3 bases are TGCGCCAGCAGCCATCCGGACAGGAGATACGAGCAGTACTTC. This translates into CASSHPDRRYEQYF.

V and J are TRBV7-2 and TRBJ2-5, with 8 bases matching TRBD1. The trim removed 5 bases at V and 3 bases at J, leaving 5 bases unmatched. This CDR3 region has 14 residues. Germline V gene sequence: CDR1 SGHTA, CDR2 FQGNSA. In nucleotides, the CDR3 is TGTGCCAGCAGCGAGGACAGGGTAGAAGAGACCCAGTACTTC. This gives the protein CASSEDRVEETQYF.

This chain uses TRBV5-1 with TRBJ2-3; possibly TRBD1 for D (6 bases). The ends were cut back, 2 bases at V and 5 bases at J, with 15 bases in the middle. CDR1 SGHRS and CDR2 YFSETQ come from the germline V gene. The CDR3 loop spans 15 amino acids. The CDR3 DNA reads TGCGCCAGCAGCTTTGTGGGGGCTAAGGAAGATACGCAGTATTTT. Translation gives CASSFVGAKEDTQYF.

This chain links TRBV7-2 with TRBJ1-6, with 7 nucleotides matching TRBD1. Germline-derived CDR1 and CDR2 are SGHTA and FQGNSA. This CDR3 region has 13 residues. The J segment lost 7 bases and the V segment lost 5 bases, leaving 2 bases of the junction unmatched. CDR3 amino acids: CASSIQGNSPLHF. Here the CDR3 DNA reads TGTGCCAGCAGCATACAGGGGAATTCACCCCTCCACTTT.

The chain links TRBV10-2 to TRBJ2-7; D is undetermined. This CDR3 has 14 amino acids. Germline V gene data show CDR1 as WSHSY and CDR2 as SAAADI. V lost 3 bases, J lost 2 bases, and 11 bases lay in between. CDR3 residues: CASSERADPYEQYF. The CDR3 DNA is TGCGCCAGCAGTGAAAGGGCGGACCCCTACGAGCAGTACTTC.

DNA of the CDR3: TGTGCCAGCAGCTTAGGTGCACACGGGACAGGGGCCCCTACGCAGTATTTT. As protein: CASSLGAHGTGAPTQYF. This chain uses TRBV7-8 with TRBJ2-3; TRBD1 matches at 10 bases. Germline V gene data show CDR1 as SGHVS and CDR2 as FQNEAQ. CDR3 length equals 17 residues. The J segment lost 8 bases and the V segment lost 1 base, leaving 12 bases of the junction unmatched.

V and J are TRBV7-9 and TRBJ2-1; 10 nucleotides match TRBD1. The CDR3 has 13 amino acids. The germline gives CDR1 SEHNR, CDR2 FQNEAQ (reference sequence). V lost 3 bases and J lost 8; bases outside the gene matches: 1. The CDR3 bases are TGTGCCAGCAGCTTGGGGACAGGGGATGAGCAGTTCTTC. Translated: CASSLGTGDEQFF.

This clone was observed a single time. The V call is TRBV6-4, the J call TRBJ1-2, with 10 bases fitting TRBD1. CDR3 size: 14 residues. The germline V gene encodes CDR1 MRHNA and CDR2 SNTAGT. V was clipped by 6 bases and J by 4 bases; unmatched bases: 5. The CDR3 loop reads CASRPDRGVYGYTF. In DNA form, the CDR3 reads TGTGCCAGCAGGCCGGACAGGGGGGTCTATGGCTACACCTTC.

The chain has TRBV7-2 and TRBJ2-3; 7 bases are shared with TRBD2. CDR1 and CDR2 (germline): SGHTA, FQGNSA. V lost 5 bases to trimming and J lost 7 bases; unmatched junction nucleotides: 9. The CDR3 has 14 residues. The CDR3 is CASSLGGMVNTQYF. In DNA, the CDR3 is TGTGCCAGCAGCCTCGGGGGGATGGTGAATACGCAGTATTTT.

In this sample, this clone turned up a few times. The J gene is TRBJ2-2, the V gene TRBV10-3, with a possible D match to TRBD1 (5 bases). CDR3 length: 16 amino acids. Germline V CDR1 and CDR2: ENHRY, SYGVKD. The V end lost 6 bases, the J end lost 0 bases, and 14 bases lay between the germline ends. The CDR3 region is CAISKSTDSNTGELFF. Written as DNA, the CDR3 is TGTGCCATCAGCAAATCGACAGACTCGAACACCGGGGAGCTGTTTTTT.